This T cell receptor beta chain appears in the sequencing data of a study of OX40 agonist ivuxolimab in advanced cancers. As for the study in general: It was permissible to have had prior anti-PD-1, anti-PD-L1 or anti-CTLA-4 therapy, and around 41% had some.

Measured with immunoSEQ multiplex PCR; TCRdb has only the in-frame clones, and not every one. This table holds more than 13,000 clones, approximately 80% found once. CDR3 length equals 14 residues. V was shortened by 4 bases and J by 3 bases, with 14 bases between the two germline ends. Per the germline V gene, CDR1 is SGHKS and CDR2 is YYEKEE (reference sequence). The rearrangement uses TRBV5-5 and TRBJ2-7; D is perhaps TRBD2 (5 bases). This specimen consisted of CD4+ or CD8+ T cells sorted from blood, obtained in a trial of the OX40 agonist ivuxolimab. The sequence came from an adult with an advanced solid tumor such as melanoma, head and neck, liver or kidney cancer. CDR3 sequence reads: CASSGVGENYEQYF. CDR3 coding DNA: TGTGCCAGCAGCGGAGTGGGAGAGAACTACGAGCAGTACTTC. Looking up the rest from reference TRBV5-5 and TRBJ2-7 gives the full variable domain: DAGVTQSPTHLIKTRGQQVTLRCSPISGHKSVSWYQQVLGQGPQFIFQYYEKEERGRGNFPDRFSARQFPNYSSELNVNALLLGDSALYLCASSGVGENYEQYFGPGTRLTVT.